Sequencing of this T cell receptor beta chain was carried out in a study of OX40 agonist ivuxolimab in advanced cancers. Findings and caveats of the study: Normalized T-cell clonal expansion was also low in a subset of nonresponders. With doses of 0.1 to 3.0 mg/kg, CD4+ and CD8+ blood T cells had undergone clonal expansion by week 6. More expanded clones were found, on average, in CD8+ than in CD4+ T cells.

V lost 0 bases and J lost 6, with 9 bases in between. CDR3 length equals 13 residues. Per the germline V gene, CDR1 is SGHTS and CDR2 is YDEGEE. Clones were read by immunoSEQ multiplex PCR, and TCRdb kept only the in-frame ones, dropping some. The sample carries about 76,000 clones, 70% to 90% recorded once. About this clone: Its antigen remains unidentified.

The sequence was collected from an adult with an advanced solid tumor such as melanoma, head and neck, liver or kidney cancer. The sequences come from CD4+ or CD8+ T cells sorted from blood, collected in a trial of the OX40 agonist ivuxolimab. The genes are TRBV5-8 and TRBJ2-5; D uncertain. This CDR3 reads CASSLGLGQTQYF. The CDR3 DNA reads as TGTGCCAGCAGCTTGGGGCTAGGGCAGACCCAGTACTTC.